What follows is one TCR beta chain and its context. The sequenced target, TCR beta, came from blood CD8+ and CD4+ T cells. Recently defined diagnostic criteria for definite or probable disease were fulfilled by Susac syndrome patients. The authors negatively isolated CD8+ and CD4+ T cells and FACS-enriched TEMRA cells. The data were obtained in a study of CD8 T cells in Susac syndrome. RNA, at roughly 0.45 to 1 ug, was reverse transcribed with random hexamers. Coverage of TCR beta CDR3 amplification by immunoSEQ multiplex PCR extended to 54 Vbeta and 13 Jbeta. TCRdb used MiXCR to reprocess the immunoSEQ multiplex PCR reads, holding one entry per CDR3 protein. This sample carries fewer than 200,000 distinct CDR3 sequences, more than 85% of them seen once, and the ten largest clones take approximately 0.086%. The CDR3 has 15 amino acids. From germline, CDR1 is SEHNR and CDR2 FQNEAQ (reference sequence). V was pared by 5 bases and J by 5 bases, with 11 bases of the junction left unmatched.

The TCR sequence derives from a human donor with Susac syndrome. Sequencing input: CD4+ T cells from PBMCs. This sequence joins TRBV7-9 and TRBJ1-1, with 7 bases aligning to TRBD1. The CDR3 nucleotides are TGTGCCAGCAGCAGAGGGGGCGCAGGGTATACTGAAGCTTTCTTT. Residues: CASSRGGAGYTEAFF.